Presented here are 20 T cell receptor beta chains from one specimen sequenced in a study of blood T cell repertoires in COVID-19. Sequencing was performed with immunoSEQ multiplex PCR; in TCRdb, only in-frame clones are kept and a portion is missing. Among 100,000 or so clones listed, 87% were seen once. The sequenced material came from peripheral blood. The receptors were gathered from a woman younger than 45 with acute or convalescent COVID-19.

There are a few counts of this clone. The chain carries TRBV2 and TRBJ1-4; D remains unclear. The germline V and J ends were trimmed by 0 bases and 0 bases, with 11 bases remaining between them. There are 17 residues in the CDR3. CDR1 and CDR2 from the germline V gene are SNHLY and FYNNEI. The chain's CDR3 is CASSEAPEGATNEKLFF. DNA for the CDR3: TGTGCCAGCAGTGAAGCCCCGGAGGGAGCAACTAATGAAAAACTGTTTTTT.

This chain links TRBV10-3 with TRBJ1-1; perhaps TRBD1 as D (5 bases). The CDR3 is 14 residues long. The germline CDR1 and CDR2 sequences are ENHRY and SYGVKD. V dropped 6 bases and J dropped 4 bases, with 15 bases sitting between them. This chain's CDR3 is CAIRGPSRGTEAFF. The CDR3 DNA follows: TGTGCCATCAGGGGGCCCTCCCGAGGCACTGAAGCTTTCTTT.

This chain uses TRBV6-6 with TRBJ2-3; 11 nucleotides match TRBD2. V shed 5 bases and J 4 bases; nucleotides not matched to a gene: 5. The CDR3 contains 15 residues. Germline CDR1 reads MNHNY; CDR2 reads SVGAGI (reference sequence). This CDR3 is CASSPASGGSDTQYF. CDR3 sequence (DNA): TGTGCCAGCAGTCCTGCTAGCGGGGGGTCAGATACGCAGTATTTT.

This rearrangement joins TRBV5-6 to TRBJ1-3; D may be TRBD1 (5 bases). Per the germline V gene, CDR1 is SGHDT and CDR2 is YYEEEE. CDR3 size: 15 residues. V lost 0 bases, J lost 8 bases, and 15 bases lay in between. CDR3 DNA sequence: TGTGCCAGCAGCTTGGAGCCCCTCCCGGGGGACACCATATATTTT. The encoded protein is CASSLEPLPGDTIYF.

The chain employs TRBV2 and TRBJ1-6, with a weak D call TRBD1 (5 bases). There are 13 residues in the CDR3. Germline V gene lookup returns CDR1 SNHLY and CDR2 FYNNEI. V was cut by 5 bases and J by 11 bases, with 13 bases left in between. CDR3 sequence: CASSTPGSPPLHF. Written as DNA, the CDR3 is TGTGCCAGCAGTACGCCAGGGTCTCCACCCCTCCACTTT.

This chain uses TRBV5-1 with TRBJ1-4; D may be TRBD1 (6 bases). Germline V lookup: CDR1 SGHRS, CDR2 YFSETQ. Between the trimmed V and J ends, which lost 0 bases and 7 bases, there was a span of 13 bases. CDR3 length: 15 amino acids. The CDR3 sequence: CASSLADRKGEKLFF. CDR3 nucleotides: TGCGCCAGCAGCTTGGCAGACAGGAAGGGTGAAAAACTGTTTTTT.

The chain combines TRBV28 with TRBJ2-1; TRBD2 aligns across 7 bases. In germline, CDR1 is MDHEN, CDR2 SYDVKM. V lost 1 base to trimming and J lost 5 bases; unmatched junction nucleotides: 11. The CDR3 is 17 residues long. The chain's CDR3 is CASSLSNWASGHNEQFF. CDR3 DNA: TGTGCCAGCAGTTTATCCAACTGGGCTAGCGGACACAATGAGCAGTTCTTC.

This clone is medium-sized in the sample. The same CDR3 also results from other DNA sequences found in this sample. The chain links TRBV6-5 to TRBJ1-1; D unresolved. V shed 2 bases and J shed 0 bases, with 7 bases lying between them. CDR3 length equals 14 residues. Germline CDR1 is MNHEY and CDR2 is SVGAGI. This CDR3 is CASSYGTVNTEAFF. The CDR3 DNA follows: TGTGCCAGCAGTTACGGTACGGTGAACACTGAAGCTTTCTTT.

This chain links TRBV9 with TRBJ2-1; TRBD2 might be the D (6 bases). CDR3 length equals 13 residues. Trimming stripped 3 bases from V and 4 bases from J, with 8 bases between. Germline-derived CDR1 and CDR2 are SGDLS and YYNGEE. The CDR3 DNA is TGTGCCAGCAGCGGGGGGGATTACAATGAGCAGTTCTTC. This sequence encodes CASSGGDYNEQFF.

There are a few counts of this clone. The chain recombines TRBV5-4 with TRBJ2-7; D is unresolved. Per germline, CDR1 SGHNT and CDR2 YYREEE (reference sequence). The CDR3 runs 14 residues. V lost 3 bases and J 1 base, leaving 11 bases between the germline ends. Here the CDR3 reads CASSSISNSYEQYF. CDR3 nucleotides: TGTGCCAGCAGCTCTATCTCGAATTCCTACGAGCAGTACTTC.

The CDR3, as DNA: TGCAGTGCTAGTAACAGGATGAGTAGCACAGATACGCAGTATTTT. Its translation is CSASNRMSSTDTQYF. The chain has TRBV20-1 and TRBJ2-3, with D possibly TRBD1 on 5 matching bases. This CDR3 comprises 15 residues. Germline V gene data show CDR1 as DFQATT and CDR2 as SNEGSKA (reference sequence). The V and J ends lost 3 bases and 0 bases respectively, with 13 bases between them.

In nucleotides, the CDR3 is TGTGCCAGCAGCCCTAGCGGGGGGTCCTACGAGCAGTACTTC. Translating it yields CASSPSGGSYEQYF. The chain carries TRBV9 and TRBJ2-7, with 11 positions matching TRBD2. CDR1 is SGDLS and CDR2 is YYNGEE in the germline V gene. V lost 4 bases, J lost 1 base, and 1 base stayed unmatched. The CDR3 totals 14 residues.

The V and J genes are TRBV6-5 and TRBJ2-2, with 9 bases that match TRBD2. The CDR3 is made up of 14 amino acids. Germline-derived CDR1 and CDR2 are MNHEY and SVGAGI. The V gene end was trimmed by 6 bases and the J gene end by 5 bases; junction bases not matched to a gene: 4. CDR3 in DNA: TGTGCCAGCAGAAGCGGGGGGCGTACCGGGGAGCTGTTTTTT. It yields the protein CASRSGGRTGELFF.

This chain connects TRBV30 to TRBJ2-7; possibly TRBD2 for D (6 bases). V dropped 2 bases and J dropped 6 bases, with 8 bases sitting between them. The CDR3 consists of 11 residues. Germline values: CDR1 GTSNPN, CDR2 SVGIG (reference sequence). The CDR3: CAWSSGVEQYF. CDR3 DNA: TGTGCCTGGAGTTCGGGGGTCGAGCAGTACTTC.

This clone was seen a handful of times. The V and J genes are TRBV18 and TRBJ1-1; D may be TRBD1 (6 bases). CDR1 and CDR2 from the germline V gene are KGHSH and LQKENI. Trimming pared 6 bases from V and 0 bases from J, leaving 14 bases between. This CDR3 has 15 amino acids. Written as DNA, the CDR3 is TGTGCCAGCTCCTCCGGGGGGGCCATGAACACTGAAGCTTTCTTT. Its protein is CASSSGGAMNTEAFF.

The gene calls are TRBV3-1 (or the pseudogene TRBV3-2) and TRBJ1-5; 7 bases fit TRBD1. This CDR3 comprises 14 residues. With V trimmed by 5 bases and J by 2 bases, 3 bases remained unmatched. CDR1 and CDR2 from the germline V gene are LGHDT and YNNKEL (reference sequence). Here the CDR3 DNA reads TGTGCCAGCAGCTACGACAGGGGCAATCAGCCCCAGCATTTT. It translates to CASSYDRGNQPQHF.

The chain has TRBV5-1 and TRBJ2-2, with 7 nucleotides matching TRBD1. The length of the CDR3 is 14 residues. The germline V gene has CDR1 SGHRS and CDR2 YFSETQ. V was clipped by 3 bases and J by 6 bases; unmatched bases: 5. For the CDR3, the DNA is TGCGCCAGCAGCTGGGGGACAGAATCCGGGGAGCTGTTTTTT. Residues: CASSWGTESGELFF. Full variable domain (outside the CDR3, taken from reference TRBV5-1 and TRBJ2-2): KAGVTQTPRYLIKTRGQQVTLSCSPISGHRSVSWYQQTPGQGLQFLFEYFSETQRNKGNFPGRFSGRQFSNSRSEMNVSTLELGDSALYLCASSWGTESGELFFGEGSRLTVL.

J is TRBJ2-7 and V is TRBV29-1; 8 bases are a match to TRBD1. J lost 2 bases, V lost 4 bases, and 10 bases had no gene match. The CDR3 extends over 15 amino acids. CDR1 SQVTM and CDR2 ANQGSEA come from the germline V gene. CDR3 residues: CSVGGAQGAAYEQYF. For the CDR3, the DNA is TGCAGCGTTGGTGGGGCTCAGGGGGCCGCCTACGAGCAGTACTTC.

This clone was detected only once. This rearrangement joins TRBV27 to TRBJ1-2; D uncertain. The CDR3 sequence is 16 residues long. Germline CDR1 is MNHEY and CDR2 is SMNVEV (reference sequence). Trimming took off 2 bases at V and 1 base at J, with 14 bases between the two ends. The CDR3 sequence: CASSLGRPLDNYGYTF. The CDR3 region has the DNA TGTGCCAGCAGTTTAGGCAGGCCCCTTGATAACTATGGCTACACCTTC.

The chain employs TRBV4-1 and TRBJ1-2; 9 nucleotides match TRBD1. The germline V gene has CDR1 MGHRA and CDR2 YSYEKL. V gave up 1 base and J gave up 3 bases; unmatched junction bases: 9. The CDR3 consists of 17 residues. CDR3 sequence (DNA): TGCGCCAGCAGCCAAGGGGGACAGGGACTTCTACACTATGGCTACACCTTC. It specifies CASSQGGQGLLHYGYTF.